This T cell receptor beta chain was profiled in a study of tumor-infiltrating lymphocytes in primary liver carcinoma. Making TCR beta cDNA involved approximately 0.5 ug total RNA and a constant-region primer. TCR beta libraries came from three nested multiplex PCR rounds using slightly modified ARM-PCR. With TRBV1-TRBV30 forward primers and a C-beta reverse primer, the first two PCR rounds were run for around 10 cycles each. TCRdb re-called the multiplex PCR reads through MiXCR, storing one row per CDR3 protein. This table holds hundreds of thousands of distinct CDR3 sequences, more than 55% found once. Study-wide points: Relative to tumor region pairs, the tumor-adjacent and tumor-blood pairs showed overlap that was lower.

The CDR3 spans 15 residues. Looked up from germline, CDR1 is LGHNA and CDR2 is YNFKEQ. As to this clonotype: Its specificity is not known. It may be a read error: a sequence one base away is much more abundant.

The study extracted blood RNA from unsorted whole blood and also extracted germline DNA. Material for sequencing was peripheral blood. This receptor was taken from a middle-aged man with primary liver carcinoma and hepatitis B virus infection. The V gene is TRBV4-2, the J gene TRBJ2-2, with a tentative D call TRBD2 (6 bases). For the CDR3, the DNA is TGCGCCAGCAGCCAGCGAAGGGCACCGGCCGGGGGGCTGTTTTTT. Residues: CASSQRRAPAGGLFF.